Shown below are 7 T cell receptor beta chains from a single sample sequenced in a study of PD-L1 blockade in urothelial cancer. Time point specified: peripheral blood 6 weeks after treatment start. Clones were sequenced by immunoSEQ multiplex PCR, and TCRdb holds only the in-frame ones, with some missing. The table includes about 45,000 clones, 82% detected once. Sequenced material: PBMCs, taken around atezolizumab (anti-PD-L1) treatment. The receptors were sampled from a man aged 55 to 70 with urothelial cancer.

This clone was found once. One end of the junction does not line up with germline, which may come from a read error. The chain has TRBV10-2 and TRBJ1-5; D uncertain. CDR1 is WSHSY, CDR2 SAAADI, per germline. This CDR3 is built from 13 residues. CDR3 sequence reads: CASREQLNRPQHF. DNA of the CDR3: TGCGCCAGCCGGGAGCAGCTTAATCGGCCCCAGCATTTT.

This chain joins TRBV28 and TRBJ2-4, with D perhaps matching TRBD2 (6 bases). Deletions cut 3 bases from V and 1 base from J, with 10 bases between. This CDR3 region has 15 residues. Germline CDR1 and CDR2: MDHEN and SYDVKM. The CDR3 reads CASSFGGVAKNIQYF. For the CDR3, the DNA is TGTGCCAGCAGTTTCGGGGGAGTTGCCAAAAACATTCAGTACTTC. Together with reference TRBV28 and TRBJ2-4, the CDR3 gives the full variable domain: DVKVTQSSRYLVKRTGEKVFLECVQDMDHENMFWYRQDPGLGLRLIYFSYDVKMKEKGDIPEGYSVSREKKERFSLILESASTNQTSMYLCASSFGGVAKNIQYFGAGTRLSVL.

This chain joins TRBV21-1 and TRBJ2-2; whether TRBD1, the table's D call, matches the DNA was not checked. TRBV21-1 is described as a pseudogene. The CDR3 extends over 13 amino acids. The CDR3 is CASSIFPAGELFF. DNA for the CDR3: TGTGCCAGCAGCATTTTCCCAGCCGGGGAGCTGTTTTTT.

The chain uses TRBV30 and TRBJ2-3; TRBD2 is a possible D gene (5 bases). The CDR3 has 13 residues. Between the trimmed V and J ends, which lost 2 bases and 5 bases, there was a span of 11 bases. CDR1 is GTSNPN, CDR2 SVGIG, per germline (reference sequence). CDR3 region: CAWSPLAGDTQYF. The DNA of the CDR3 is TGTGCCTGGAGTCCCTTGGCGGGAGATACGCAGTATTTT.

This chain links TRBV6-1 with TRBJ2-5; a weak D match, TRBD2 (6 bases). Trimming left V 4 bases short and J 10 bases short, with 22 bases between. CDR1 MNHNS and CDR2 SASEGT come from the germline V gene. This CDR3 is 15 amino acids long. The DNA for the CDR3 is TGTGCCAGCAGTGGGGGACTCGGAGGAAATCGGGTCCAGTACTTC. Protein sequence: CASSGGLGGNRVQYF.

The DNA of the CDR3 is TGTGCCAGCAGTGAAGGTTGGGGGCCGGGCTACGAGCAGTACTTC. Its translation: CASSEGWGPGYEQYF. The chain employs TRBV2 and TRBJ2-7; the D gene is possibly TRBD1 (6 bases). This CDR3 has 15 amino acids. Trimming removed 1 base from V and 3 bases from J, with 13 bases in between. The germline gives CDR1 SNHLY, CDR2 FYNNEI.

The J gene is TRBJ1-3, the V gene TRBV5-1, with D hard to call. The V end was cut by 4 bases, the J end by 0 bases, with 11 bases between. In germline, CDR1 is SGHRS, CDR2 YFSETQ. This CDR3 comprises 15 residues. The CDR3 reads CASSPDSGSGNTIYF. CDR3 coding DNA: TGCGCCAGCAGCCCGGACTCCGGCTCTGGAAACACCATATATTTT.